A selection of T cell receptor beta chains follows, all from one sample in a study of cytomegalovirus exposure and HLA in healthy donors. The table came from immunoSEQ multiplex PCR; TCRdb's copy has only in-frame clones and leaves some out. The sample table includes 120,000 to 150,000 clones. Material for sequencing was PBMCs. The receptors were gathered from a middle-aged man in good health and CMV-seronegative. Both conserved end residues are part of each CDR3. The order of the fields is D gene, V gene, J gene, CDR3 DNA, CDR3 protein. D genes are given only for firm matches.

d_call: TRBD1
v_call: TRBV7-9
j_call: TRBJ2-7
cdr3_nt: TGTGCCAGCAGCTTAGCGATTGGGACAGGGAGAGACGAGCAGTACTTC
cdr3_aa: CASSLAIGTGRDEQYF

d_call: NA
v_call: TRBV29-1
j_call: TRBJ2-3
cdr3_nt: TGCAGCGTTGGGGGCGTCTCGACAGATACGCAGTATTTT
cdr3_aa: CSVGGVSTDTQYF

d_call: NA
v_call: TRBV5-4
j_call: TRBJ2-3
cdr3_nt: TGTGCCAGCAGCGGGGCGGGCACAGATACGCAGTATTTT
cdr3_aa: CASSGAGTDTQYF

d_call: TRBD2
v_call: TRBV19
j_call: TRBJ2-3
cdr3_nt: TGTGCCAGTAGTATAAATCCGGGGGGGCGTATAGATACGCAGTATTTT
cdr3_aa: CASSINPGGRIDTQYF

d_call: TRBD1
v_call: TRBV4-2
j_call: TRBJ2-5
cdr3_nt: TGTGCCAGCAGCCAGGGGGACAGGGCCGGGCAAGAGACCCAGTACTTC
cdr3_aa: CASSQGDRAGQETQYF

d_call: TRBD1
v_call: TRBV6-5
j_call: TRBJ2-7
cdr3_nt: TGTGCCAGCAGGCCCGGGACAGGCTACGAGCAGTACTTC
cdr3_aa: CASRPGTGYEQYF

d_call: NA
v_call: TRBV2
j_call: TRBJ2-7
cdr3_nt: TGTGCCAGCAGAGAAGGGGTACAGAGTACCTACGAGCAGTACTTC
cdr3_aa: CASREGVQSTYEQYF

d_call: NA
v_call: TRBV2
j_call: TRBJ2-1
cdr3_nt: TGTGCCAGCAGTCGGGACGGAGGGGGGGATGAGCAGTTCTTC
cdr3_aa: CASSRDGGGDEQFF

d_call: NA
v_call: TRBV7-2
j_call: TRBJ1-2
cdr3_nt: TGTGCCAGCAGCTTAGCAGGTCAGGGCTCTTCCTATGGCTACACCTTC
cdr3_aa: CASSLAGQGSSYGYTF

d_call: NA
v_call: TRBV4-3
j_call: TRBJ2-5
cdr3_nt: TGCGCCAGCAGCCAAGATATGTTCCCCAGGGAGACCCAGTACTTC
cdr3_aa: CASSQDMFPRETQYF

d_call: TRBD1
v_call: TRBV7-8
j_call: TRBJ2-7
cdr3_nt: TGTGCCAGCAGCGCTGGGACAGGGAGGTACGAGCAGTACTTC
cdr3_aa: CASSAGTGRYEQYF

d_call: TRBD1
v_call: TRBV19
j_call: TRBJ2-3
cdr3_nt: TGTGCCAGTGGGCCGGGACAGGGTTTGGATACGCAGTATTTT
cdr3_aa: CASGPGQGLDTQYF

d_call: TRBD2
v_call: TRBV6-1
j_call: TRBJ2-2
cdr3_nt: TGTGCCAGCAGTGAAGGGACTAGCACCGGGGAGCTGTTTTTT
cdr3_aa: CASSEGTSTGELFF

d_call: NA
v_call: TRBV5-4
j_call: TRBJ2-7
cdr3_nt: TGTGCCAGCCAAACAACATATGGCCCCTACGAGCAGTACTTC
cdr3_aa: CASQTTYGPYEQYF

d_call: NA
v_call: TRBV5-8
j_call: TRBJ1-1
cdr3_nt: TGTGCCAGCAGCTGGCCAGGGTTAAGACTGAACACTGAAGCTTTCTTT
cdr3_aa: CASSWPGLRLNTEAFF

d_call: NA
v_call: TRBV14
j_call: TRBJ2-7
cdr3_nt: TGTGCCAGCAGCCAAGTCCCGAACTTTGGGCAGTACTTC
cdr3_aa: CASSQVPNFGQYF

d_call: NA
v_call: TRBV19
j_call: TRBJ1-1
cdr3_nt: TGTGCCAGTATTCCCGCAGGGCCGGGGGTAATGAACACTGAAGCTTTCTTT
cdr3_aa: CASIPAGPGVMNTEAFF

d_call: TRBD1
v_call: TRBV18
j_call: TRBJ2-7
cdr3_nt: TGTGCCAGCTCAGGATCCGGGACAGGGGGCTTGGACGAGCAGTACTTC
cdr3_aa: CASSGSGTGGLDEQYF

d_call: NA
v_call: TRBV9
j_call: TRBJ1-4
cdr3_nt: TGTGCCAGCACCCCGGGGGGGGCGCTTAATGAAAAACTGTTTTTT
cdr3_aa: CASTPGGALNEKLFF

d_call: NA
v_call: TRBV11-2
j_call: TRBJ2-1
cdr3_nt: TGTGCCAGCAGCTTCAGCGGTTCCTCCGGTGAGCAGTTCTTC
cdr3_aa: CASSFSGSSGEQFF

d_call: NA
v_call: TRBV28
j_call: TRBJ2-3
cdr3_nt: TGTGCCAGCAGTTTTGCGGGGTTGTTTGGCACAGATACGCAGTATTTT
cdr3_aa: CASSFAGLFGTDTQYF

d_call: NA
v_call: TRBV5-1
j_call: TRBJ2-1
cdr3_nt: TGCGCCAGCAGCCTACGACAGGGAGGTTTTATTGAGAATGAGCAGTTCTTC
cdr3_aa: CASSLRQGGFIENEQFF

d_call: NA
v_call: TRBV6-5
j_call: TRBJ1-5
cdr3_nt: TGTGCCAGCAGTTACCCTCGACACCGCAATCAGCCCCAGCATTTT
cdr3_aa: CASSYPRHRNQPQHF

d_call: NA
v_call: TRBV7-9
j_call: TRBJ2-5
cdr3_nt: TGTGCCAGCAGCTCCGCTCTATACCGCGGCGGACAAGAGACCCAGTACTTC
cdr3_aa: CASSSALYRGGQETQYF

d_call: TRBD2
v_call: TRBV6-4
j_call: TRBJ2-1
cdr3_nt: TGTGCCAGCAGTGACTCCACTAGCGGGGACAATGAGCAGTTCTTC
cdr3_aa: CASSDSTSGDNEQFF

d_call: NA
v_call: TRBV6-1
j_call: TRBJ1-2
cdr3_nt: TGTGCCAGCAGGAGGACAGCTAACTATGGCTACACCTTC
cdr3_aa: CASRRTANYGYTF

d_call: NA
v_call: TRBV2
j_call: TRBJ1-2
cdr3_nt: TGTGCCAGCAGCGCACTCCGGAACAATAACTACCCCTATGGCTACACCTTC
cdr3_aa: CASSALRNNNYPYGYTF

d_call: TRBD2
v_call: TRBV29-1
j_call: TRBJ2-5
cdr3_nt: TGCAGCGTTAAAAGGACTAGCGGGGTGCAAGAGACCCAGTACTTC
cdr3_aa: CSVKRTSGVQETQYF

d_call: NA
v_call: TRBV29-1
j_call: TRBJ2-7
cdr3_nt: TGCAGCGTTGAAGCCCAGGGCGATGCCGAGCAGTACTTC
cdr3_aa: CSVEAQGDAEQYF

d_call: NA
v_call: TRBV18
j_call: TRBJ1-1
cdr3_nt: TGTGCCAGCTCACCAGCGGGGGAGACTGAAGCTTTCTTT
cdr3_aa: CASSPAGETEAFF

d_call: NA
v_call: TRBV7-6
j_call: TRBJ2-1
cdr3_nt: TGTGCCAGCAGCTTAGGAGCTAGTGAGCAGTTCTTC
cdr3_aa: CASSLGASEQFF

d_call: NA
v_call: TRBV28
j_call: TRBJ1-3
cdr3_nt: TGTGCCAGCAGTTTCTTCAGGGTACGCGGAAACACCATATATTTT
cdr3_aa: CASSFFRVRGNTIYF

d_call: TRBD2
v_call: TRBV28
j_call: TRBJ2-1
cdr3_nt: TGTGCCAGCAGAGTCGCCGGGACTAGCGGGGTGCGAATGGGCAATGAGCAGTTCTTC
cdr3_aa: CASRVAGTSGVRMGNEQFF

d_call: NA
v_call: TRBV19
j_call: TRBJ1-3
cdr3_nt: TGTGCCAGTAGTATACCGGGTTTCTCTGGAAACACCATATATTTT
cdr3_aa: CASSIPGFSGNTIYF

d_call: NA
v_call: TRBV11-3
j_call: TRBJ2-3
cdr3_nt: TGTGCCAGCAGCGAAGGCAGGTCCACAGATACGCAGTATTTT
cdr3_aa: CASSEGRSTDTQYF

d_call: NA
v_call: TRBV18
j_call: TRBJ2-7
cdr3_nt: TGTGCCAGCTCACCACGAGGAGTGGGTTACGAGCAGTACTTC
cdr3_aa: CASSPRGVGYEQYF